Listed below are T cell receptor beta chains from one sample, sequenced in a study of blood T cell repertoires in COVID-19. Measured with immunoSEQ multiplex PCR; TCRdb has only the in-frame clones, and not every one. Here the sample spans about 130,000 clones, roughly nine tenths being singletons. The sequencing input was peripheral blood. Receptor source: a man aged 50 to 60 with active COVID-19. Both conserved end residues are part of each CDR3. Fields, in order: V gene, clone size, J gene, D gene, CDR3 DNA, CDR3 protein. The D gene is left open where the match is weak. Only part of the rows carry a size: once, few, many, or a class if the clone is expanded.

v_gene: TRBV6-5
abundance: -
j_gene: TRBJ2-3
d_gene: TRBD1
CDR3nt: TGTGCCAGCAGAACGGACAGGGGAACCACAGATACGCAGTATTTT
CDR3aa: CASRTDRGTTDTQYF

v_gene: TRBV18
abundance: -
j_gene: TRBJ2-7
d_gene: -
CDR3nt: TGTGCCAGCTCACCGACCACTATGGTGCTCCCCTACGAGCAGTACTTC
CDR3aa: CASSPTTMVLPYEQYF

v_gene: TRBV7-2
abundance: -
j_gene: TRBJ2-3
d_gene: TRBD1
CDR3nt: TGTGCCAGCAGTCAGAGGGGCAGGGGGCAAGCAGATACGCAGTATTTT
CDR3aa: CASSQRGRGQADTQYF

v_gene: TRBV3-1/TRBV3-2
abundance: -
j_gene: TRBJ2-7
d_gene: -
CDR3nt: TGTGCCAGCAGCCCCAGGTATAGGGGCAACTACGAGCAGTACTTC
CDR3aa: CASSPRYRGNYEQYF

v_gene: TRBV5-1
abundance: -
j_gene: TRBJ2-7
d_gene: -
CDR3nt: TGCGCCAGCAGCGCGGACTTGGGAGAGTACGAGCAGTACTTC
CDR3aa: CASSADLGEYEQYF

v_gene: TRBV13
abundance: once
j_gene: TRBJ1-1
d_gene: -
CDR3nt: TGTGCCAGCAGCTTAGTCGGGCAGGGTCACGGAGCTTTCTTT
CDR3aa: CASSLVGQGHGAFF

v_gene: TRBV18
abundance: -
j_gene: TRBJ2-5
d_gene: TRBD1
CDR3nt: TGTGCCAGCTCACTGACAGGGGAAGAGACCCAGTACTTC
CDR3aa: CASSLTGEETQYF

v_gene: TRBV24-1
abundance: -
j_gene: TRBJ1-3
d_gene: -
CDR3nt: TGTGCCACCAGTGCCTTCGTTGGTTCAGGCCCCTCTGGAAACACCATATATTTT
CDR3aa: CATSAFVGSGPSGNTIYF

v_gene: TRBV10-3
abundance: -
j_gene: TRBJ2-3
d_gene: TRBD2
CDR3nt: TGTGCCATCAGTGATGGAGCGGGGGGGCCGGGAACAGATACGCAGTATTTT
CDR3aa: CAISDGAGGPGTDTQYF

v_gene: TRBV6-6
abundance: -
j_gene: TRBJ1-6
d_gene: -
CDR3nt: TGTGCCAGCATATCGGGAGCAGCCCCGAATTCACCCCTCCACTTT
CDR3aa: CASISGAAPNSPLHF

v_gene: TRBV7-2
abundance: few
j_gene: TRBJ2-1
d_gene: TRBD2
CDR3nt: TGTGCCAGCAGCCCCTCCAGCGGGGGGGCAATTGAGCAGTTCTTC
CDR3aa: CASSPSSGGAIEQFF

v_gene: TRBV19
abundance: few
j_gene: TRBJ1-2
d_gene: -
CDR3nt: TGTGCCAGTAGTATACCCCCGGTAGGGGCTAACTATGGCTACACCTTC
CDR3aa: CASSIPPVGANYGYTF

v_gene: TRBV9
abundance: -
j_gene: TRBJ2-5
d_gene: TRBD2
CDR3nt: TGTGCCAGCAGCCCGCCCCAACTAGCGGGGGGAGGGGAGACCCAGTACTTC
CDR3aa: CASSPPQLAGGGETQYF

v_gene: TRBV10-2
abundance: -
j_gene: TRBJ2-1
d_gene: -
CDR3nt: TGCGCCAGCGGGCGACCGCTTCTCAATGAGCAGTTCTTC
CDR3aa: CASGRPLLNEQFF

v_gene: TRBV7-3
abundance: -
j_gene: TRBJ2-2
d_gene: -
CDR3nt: TGTGCCAGCAGCTTATGGGGCGGAGCACCTACCGGGGAGCTGTTTTTT
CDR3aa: CASSLWGGAPTGELFF

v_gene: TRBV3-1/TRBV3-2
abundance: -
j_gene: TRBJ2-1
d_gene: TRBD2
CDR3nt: TGTGCCAGCAGCGAGGGACTAGCGGGGCTCAATGAGCAGTTCTTC
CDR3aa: CASSEGLAGLNEQFF

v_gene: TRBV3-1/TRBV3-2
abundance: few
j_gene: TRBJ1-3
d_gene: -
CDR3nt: TGTGCCAGCAGCCAAGACAGGGTTTGGGCTGGAAACACCATATATTTT
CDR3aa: CASSQDRVWAGNTIYF

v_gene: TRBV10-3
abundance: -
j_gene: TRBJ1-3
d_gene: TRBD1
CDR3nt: TGTGCCATCAGTGACGGGACAGCTGGAAACACCATATATTTT
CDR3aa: CAISDGTAGNTIYF

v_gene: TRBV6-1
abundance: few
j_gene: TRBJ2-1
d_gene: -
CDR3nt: TGTGCCAGCAGTGAAGGTAGAAATGAGCAGTTCTTC
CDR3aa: CASSEGRNEQFF

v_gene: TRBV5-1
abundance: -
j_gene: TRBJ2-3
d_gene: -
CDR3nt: TGCGCCAGCAGCTTGAGGGGTTTTAACACAGATACGCAGTATTTT
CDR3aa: CASSLRGFNTDTQYF

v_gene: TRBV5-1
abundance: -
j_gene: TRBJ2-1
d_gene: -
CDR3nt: TGCGCCAGCAGCTTTTTCAATACGGACAGCTACAATGAGCAGTTCTTC
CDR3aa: CASSFFNTDSYNEQFF

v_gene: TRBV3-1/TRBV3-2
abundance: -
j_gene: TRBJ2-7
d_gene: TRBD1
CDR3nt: TGTGCCAGCAGATTGGGGACAGCATCGCTCTACGAGCAGTACTTC
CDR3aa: CASRLGTASLYEQYF

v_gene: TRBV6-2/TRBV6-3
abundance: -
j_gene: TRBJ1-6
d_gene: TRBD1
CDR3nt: TGTGCCAGCAGTTACCGGCCAGGGGGCACGGATAATTCACCCCTCCACTTT
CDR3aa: CASSYRPGGTDNSPLHF

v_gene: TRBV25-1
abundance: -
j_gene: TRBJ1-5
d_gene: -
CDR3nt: TGTGCCAGCAGTCCTACAGGGCTGAATCAGCCCCAGCATTTT
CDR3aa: CASSPTGLNQPQHF

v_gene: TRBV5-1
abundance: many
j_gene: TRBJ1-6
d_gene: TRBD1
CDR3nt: TGCGCCAGCAGCTTGGTCGTGGGTGTGACAGGGGGGAATTCACCCCTCCACTTT
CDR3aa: CASSLVVGVTGGNSPLHF

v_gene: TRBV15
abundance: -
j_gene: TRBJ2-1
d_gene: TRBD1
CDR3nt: TGTGCCACCAGCACAGGGGGTCATAGCTCCTACAATGAGCAGTTCTTC
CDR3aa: CATSTGGHSSYNEQFF

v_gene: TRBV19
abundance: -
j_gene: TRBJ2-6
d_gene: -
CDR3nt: TGTGCCAGTAGTTCCAGGGTATCTGGGGCCAACGTCCTGACTTTC
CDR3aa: CASSSRVSGANVLTF

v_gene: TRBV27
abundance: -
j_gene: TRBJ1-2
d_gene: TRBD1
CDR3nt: TGTGCCAGCAGTCAAGGACAGGGGGCTTATAATGGCTACACCTTC
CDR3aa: CASSQGQGAYNGYTF

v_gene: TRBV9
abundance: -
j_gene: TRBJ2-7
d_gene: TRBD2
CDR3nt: TGTGCCAGCAGCCCCCGGTCAGCGGGGGCCAGCTACGAGCAGTACTTC
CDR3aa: CASSPRSAGASYEQYF

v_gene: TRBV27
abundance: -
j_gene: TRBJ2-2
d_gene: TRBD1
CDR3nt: TGTGCCAGCAGTACCAATCCCCGGACAGGGTCCACCGGGGAGCTGTTTTTT
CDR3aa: CASSTNPRTGSTGELFF

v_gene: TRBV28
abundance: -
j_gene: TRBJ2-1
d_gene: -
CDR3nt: TGTGCCAGCAGCCGCATGGGGGGGGGCTTGGATGAGCAGTTCTTC
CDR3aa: CASSRMGGGLDEQFF

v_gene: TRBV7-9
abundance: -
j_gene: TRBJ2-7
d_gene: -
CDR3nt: TGTGCCAGCAGCCCTCCCGGGGGCTCCTACGAGCAGTACTTC
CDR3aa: CASSPPGGSYEQYF

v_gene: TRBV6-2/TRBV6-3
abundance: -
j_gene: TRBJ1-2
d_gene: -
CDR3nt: TGTGCCAGCAGTTACTCGAAGTGGGTCCAGCGGGGGGAGAGTGGCTACACCTTC
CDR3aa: CASSYSKWVQRGESGYTF

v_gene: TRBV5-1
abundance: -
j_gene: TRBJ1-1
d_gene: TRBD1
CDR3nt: TGCGCCAGCAGCTCTAACAGGGGTGTCGCTTTCTTT
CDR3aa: CASSSNRGVAFF

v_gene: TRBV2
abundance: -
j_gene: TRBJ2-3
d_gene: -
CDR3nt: TGTGCCAGCAGTGAAGCGCTCCGGGGAGATACGCAGTATTTT
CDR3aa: CASSEALRGDTQYF

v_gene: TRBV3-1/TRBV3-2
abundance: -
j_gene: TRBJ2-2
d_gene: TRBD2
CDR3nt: TGTGCCAGCAGTCACTCCGGGACTAGCCTATCCACCGGGGAGCTGTTTTTT
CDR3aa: CASSHSGTSLSTGELFF

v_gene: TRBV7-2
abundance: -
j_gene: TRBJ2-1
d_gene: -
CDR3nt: TGTGCCAGCAGCTTAGCCCATTTGGGAGGAGGGACCCACAATGAGCAGTTCTTC
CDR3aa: CASSLAHLGGGTHNEQFF

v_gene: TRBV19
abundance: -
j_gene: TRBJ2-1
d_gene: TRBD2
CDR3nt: TGTGCCAGTACCCGGGGAGGGGTGGGGACCTACAATGAGCAGTTCTTC
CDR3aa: CASTRGGVGTYNEQFF

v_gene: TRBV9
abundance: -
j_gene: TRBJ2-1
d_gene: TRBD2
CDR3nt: TGTGCCAGCAGCGTAGTTACTAGCGGGGTTGCTGAGCAGTTCTTC
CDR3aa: CASSVVTSGVAEQFF

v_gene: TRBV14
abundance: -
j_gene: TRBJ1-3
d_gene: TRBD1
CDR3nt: TGTGCCAGCAGCCTCCTACGAGCAGGGGGAACGTCTGGAAACACCATATATTTT
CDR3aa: CASSLLRAGGTSGNTIYF

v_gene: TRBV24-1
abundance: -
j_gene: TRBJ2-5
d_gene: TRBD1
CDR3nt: TGTGCCACCAGTGATTTAAGACAGGGGGAACGAGAGACCCAGTACTTC
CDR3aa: CATSDLRQGERETQYF

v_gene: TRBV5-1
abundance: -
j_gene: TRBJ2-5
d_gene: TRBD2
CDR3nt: TGCGCCAGCAGCAATGGACTAGCGGGTGGTTTTTACTTC
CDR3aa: CASSNGLAGGFYF

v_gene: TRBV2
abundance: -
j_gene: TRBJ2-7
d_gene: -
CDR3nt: TGTGCCAGCAAGGGCAGAGGGAACTCTTTAGAAGAGCAGTACTTC
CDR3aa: CASKGRGNSLEEQYF

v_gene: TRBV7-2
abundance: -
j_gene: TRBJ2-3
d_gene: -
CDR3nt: TGTGCCAGCAGCTTAGGGGGCGGTCCTACCGGCACAGATACGCAGTATTTT
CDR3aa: CASSLGGGPTGTDTQYF

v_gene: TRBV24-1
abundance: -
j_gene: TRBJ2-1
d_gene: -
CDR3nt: TGTGCCACCAGTGATTTGCATGCAGGCGCATACAATGAGCAGTTCTTC
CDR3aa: CATSDLHAGAYNEQFF

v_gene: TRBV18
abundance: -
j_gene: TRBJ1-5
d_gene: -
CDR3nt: TGTGCCAGCTCACCCGGGGGAAGTAGGCTCCAGCATTTT
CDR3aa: CASSPGGSRLQHF